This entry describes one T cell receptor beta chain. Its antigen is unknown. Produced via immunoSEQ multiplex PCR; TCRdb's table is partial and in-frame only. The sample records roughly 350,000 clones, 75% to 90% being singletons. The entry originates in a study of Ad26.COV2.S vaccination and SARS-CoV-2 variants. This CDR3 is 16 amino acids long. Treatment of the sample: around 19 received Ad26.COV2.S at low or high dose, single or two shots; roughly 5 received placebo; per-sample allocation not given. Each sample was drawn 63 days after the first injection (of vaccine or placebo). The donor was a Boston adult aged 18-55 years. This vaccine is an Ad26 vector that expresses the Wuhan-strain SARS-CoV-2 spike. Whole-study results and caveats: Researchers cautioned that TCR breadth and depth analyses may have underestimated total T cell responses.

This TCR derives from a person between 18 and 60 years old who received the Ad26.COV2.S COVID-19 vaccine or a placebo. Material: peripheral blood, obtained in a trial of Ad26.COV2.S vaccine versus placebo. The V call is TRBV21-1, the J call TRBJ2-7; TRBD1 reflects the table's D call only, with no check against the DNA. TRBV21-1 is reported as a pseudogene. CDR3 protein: CASSPSRDRWYYEQYF. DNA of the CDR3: TGTGCCAGCAGCCCTTCCAGGGACAGGTGGTACTACGAGCAGTACTTC.